Here is one T cell receptor beta chain with its context. No antigen is known for it. It was CD45RO-negative cells, positively selected for CCR7, that made up naive CD8 cells, with terminally differentiated effector memory CD45RA+ cells excluded. Per the original methods: Owing to the provision of junction-only sequences devoid of quality scores by immunoSEQ, filtering differed. Assay used: immunoSEQ multiplex PCR; TCRdb lists only in-frame clones, some missing. V, J and clone size are taken as reported in that table, and D and trimming were inferred from the DNA itself. The sample yields some 2 million clones, about 95% seen once. These data belong to a study of shared clonotypes between healthy human individuals. Across the whole study: CD4 naive and memory got three plates each, CD8 naive two, CD8 memory one.

Study-wide results and caveats: Relative to memory subsets, naive subsets generally showed larger estimated richness.

Germline V lookup: CDR1 WNHNN, CDR2 SYGVQD (reference sequence). V was pared by 3 bases and J by 7 bases, with 12 bases between. This CDR3 contains 14 residues. The sequenced sample was naive CD8+ T cells sorted from blood. The TCR originated in a man in his late teens or twenties in good health. This rearrangement joins TRBV10-1 to TRBJ2-2; tentatively, D is TRBD1 (7 bases). CDR3 amino acids: CASSDSGGGGELFF. The CDR3 nucleotides read TGCGCCAGCAGTGATTCAGGGGGAGGCGGGGAGCTGTTTTTT.